The 4 T cell receptor beta chains below come from one sample, sequenced in a study of cytomegalovirus exposure and HLA in healthy donors. PCR primers comprised 60 Vbeta and 13 Jbeta primers. The data were produced by immunoSEQ multiplex PCR, yet TCRdb's version contains in-frame clones alone and is incomplete. The sample has about 140,000 clones, approximately 84% seen once. Sequenced material: PBMCs. These receptors were obtained from a man aged 25-45 years in good health and CMV-seropositive.

This clone was seen just once. Sequence at one end of the junction differs from germline and may be a read error. V usage is TRBV7-7 and J usage is TRBJ2-5; 10 bases line up with TRBD2. CDR1 and CDR2 from the germline V gene are SSHAT and FNYEAQ (reference sequence). The CDR3 has 15 amino acids. CDR3 DNA sequence: TGTGCTAGCAGCCGAGGGGCTAGCGGGGGAGAGACCCAGTACTTC. This encodes CASSRGASGGETQYF. Full variable domain (rest looked up from reference TRBV7-7 and TRBJ2-5): GAGVSQSPRYKVTKRGQDVTLRCDPISSHATLYWYQQALGQGPEFLTYFNYEAQPDKSGLPSDRFSAERPEGSISTLTIQRTEQRDSAMYRCASSRGASGGETQYFGPGTRLLVL.

The rearrangement links TRBV13 to TRBJ2-2, with D possibly being TRBD1 (6 bases). The germline V and J ends were trimmed by 5 bases and 4 bases, with 14 bases remaining between them. The CDR3 extends over 15 amino acids. Germline CDR1 is PRHDT and CDR2 is FYEKMQ (reference sequence). The CDR3 sequence: CASSQRGHITGELFF. The DNA for the CDR3 is TGTGCCAGCAGCCAGAGGGGACACATCACCGGGGAGCTGTTTTTT.

The rearrangement links TRBV10-2 to TRBJ2-1, with 8 nucleotides matching TRBD2. V was pared by 3 bases and J by 7 bases, with 14 bases of the junction left unmatched. CDR3 length equals 17 residues. Germline assignment: CDR1 WSHSY and CDR2 SAAADI. In nucleotides, the CDR3 is TGCGCCAGCAGTGACGGGGGGGGGCTAGGGTCGGAGAATGAGCAGTTCTTC. Its protein product is CASSDGGGLGSENEQFF.

The J gene is TRBJ1-6, the V gene TRBV11-2; D remains unclear. The V end was cut by 1 base, the J end by 0 bases, with 4 bases between. Germline CDR1 and CDR2: SGHAT and FQNNGV. This CDR3 is 15 amino acids long. This CDR3 reads CASSLGSSYNSPLHF. The DNA for the CDR3 is TGTGCCAGCAGCTTAGGCAGCTCCTATAATTCACCCCTCCACTTT.